A single count supports the clone carrying this T cell receptor beta chain. This CDR3 region has 13 residues. Germline-derived CDR1 and CDR2 are SGHVS and FQNEAQ. Trimming removed 5 bases at V and 1 base at J, with 7 bases between. This sample was taken from a study of cytomegalovirus exposure and HLA in healthy donors. The PCR employed 60 Vbeta primers together with 13 Jbeta primers. Sequenced by immunoSEQ multiplex PCR; TCRdb stores in-frame clones only, minus some. The data hold roughly 150,000 clones, with roughly 82% observed a single time. The specimen sequenced was PBMCs. The TCR sequence derives from a woman in her forties or fifties in good health and CMV-seropositive. The V call is TRBV7-8, the J call TRBJ2-3; tentative D call: TRBD1 (5 bases). The DNA for the CDR3 is TGTGCCAGCAGCCTGGGGCGCACAGATACGCAGTATTTT. Translating it yields CASSLGRTDTQYF.